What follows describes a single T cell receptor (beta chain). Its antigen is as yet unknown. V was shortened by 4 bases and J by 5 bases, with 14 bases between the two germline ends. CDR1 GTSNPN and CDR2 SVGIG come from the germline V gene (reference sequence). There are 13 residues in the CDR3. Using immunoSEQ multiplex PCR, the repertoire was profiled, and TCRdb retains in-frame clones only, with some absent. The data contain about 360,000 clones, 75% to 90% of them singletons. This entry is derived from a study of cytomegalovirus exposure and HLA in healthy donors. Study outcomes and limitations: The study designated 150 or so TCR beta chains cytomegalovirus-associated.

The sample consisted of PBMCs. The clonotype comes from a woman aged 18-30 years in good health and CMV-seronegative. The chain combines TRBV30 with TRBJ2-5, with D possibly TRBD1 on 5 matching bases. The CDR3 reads CAWNTRVWETQYF. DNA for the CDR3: TGTGCCTGGAATACCAGGGTGTGGGAGACCCAGTACTTC.